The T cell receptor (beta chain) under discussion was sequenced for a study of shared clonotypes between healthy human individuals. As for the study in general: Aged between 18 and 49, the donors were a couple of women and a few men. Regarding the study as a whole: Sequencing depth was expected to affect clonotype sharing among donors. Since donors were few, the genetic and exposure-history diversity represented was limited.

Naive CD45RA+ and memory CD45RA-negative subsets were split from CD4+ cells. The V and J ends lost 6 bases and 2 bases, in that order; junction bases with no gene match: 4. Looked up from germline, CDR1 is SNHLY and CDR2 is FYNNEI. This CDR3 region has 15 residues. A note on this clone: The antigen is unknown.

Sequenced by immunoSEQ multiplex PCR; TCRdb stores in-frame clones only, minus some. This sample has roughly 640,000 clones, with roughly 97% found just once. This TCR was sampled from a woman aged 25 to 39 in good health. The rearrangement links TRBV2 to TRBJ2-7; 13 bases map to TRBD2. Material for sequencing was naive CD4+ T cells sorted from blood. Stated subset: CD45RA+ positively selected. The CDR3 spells CASRKLAGGPYEQYF. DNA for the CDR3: TGTGCCAGCAGGAAACTAGCGGGAGGGCCCTACGAGCAGTACTTC.